This T cell receptor (beta chain) was recovered during a study of cytomegalovirus exposure and HLA in healthy donors. Study-wide findings and caveats: Among the CMV-associated chains, a few were confirmed in vitro as specific for CMV antigens. Associated with cytomegalovirus, according to the listing, were 150 to 200 TCR beta chains.

TCRdb's table, derived via immunoSEQ multiplex PCR, lists solely in-frame clones and lacks some. Altogether 200,000 to 250,000 clones are present, just over 90% being singletons, with the ten largest covering approximately 1%. Of note for this clone: What it binds is not known.

CDR3 length equals 16 residues. Germline V gene data show CDR1 as SGHRS and CDR2 as YFSETQ. The V and J ends lost 3 bases and 7 bases, in that order; junction bases with no gene match: 13. Input material: PBMCs. This sequence joins TRBV5-1 and TRBJ2-7; 10 nucleotides agree with TRBD1. This TCR derives from a woman aged 18-29 years in good health and CMV-seronegative. The CDR3 DNA sequence: TGCGCCAGCAGCTGGTCCGGACAGGGGGTATCGGGAGAGCAGTACTTC. Its protein product is CASSWSGQGVSGEQYF.